One sample yielded the 18 T cell receptor beta chains listed below, sequenced in a study of shared clonotypes between healthy human individuals. The repertoire was sequenced with immunoSEQ multiplex PCR; TCRdb's copy has only in-frame clones and lacks some. This sample has 1,400,000 or so clones, with approximately 98.5% found just once. Sequenced input: naive CD4+ T cells sorted from blood. Subset meaning: CD45RA+ positively selected. The receptors stem from a man aged 30-40 years in good health.

The V gene is TRBV9, the J gene TRBJ2-1; 9 bases align to TRBD2. The CDR3 is 15 amino acids. CDR1 and CDR2 (germline): SGDLS, YYNGEE. V trimming: 0 bases; J trimming: 7 bases; junction bases outside the gene matches: 5. In nucleotides, the CDR3 is TGTGCCAGCAGCGTAGGGGCTAGCGGGATAAATGAGCAGTTCTTC. Translated, it gives CASSVGASGINEQFF.

This clone was observed a few times. The chain employs TRBV18 and TRBJ1-4, with 9 bases identical to TRBD1. The CDR3 contains 17 residues. With 2 bases clipped from V and 4 bases from J, the junction kept 8 bases outside the gene matches. CDR1 is KGHSH and CDR2 is LQKENI in the germline V gene. Here the CDR3 DNA reads TGTGCCAGCTCACCAGAATCAGCGGACAGGGGTAATGAAAAACTGTTTTTT. This translates into CASSPESADRGNEKLFF.

The chain combines TRBV9 with TRBJ2-2, with D tentatively TRBD2 (5 bases). Germline V gives CDR1 SGDLS, CDR2 YYNGEE. The CDR3 covers 18 residues. The V end was cut by 1 base, the J end by 2 bases, with 18 bases between. The CDR3 region is CASSVIKSASPNTGELFF. CDR3 nucleotides: TGTGCCAGCAGCGTAATTAAATCGGCTAGCCCTAACACCGGGGAGCTGTTTTTT. Variable domain in full (rest from reference TRBV9 and TRBJ2-2): DSGVTQTPKHLITATGQRVTLRCSPRSGDLSVYWYQQSLDQGLQFLIQYYNGEERAKGNILERFSAQQFPDLHSELNLSSLELGDSALYFCASSVIKSASPNTGELFFGEGSRLTVL.

This chain joins TRBV7-9 and TRBJ1-1; 7 bases line up with TRBD1. Trimming at V came to 5 bases and at J to 4 bases, leaving 4 bases not matched to a gene. There are 13 residues in the CDR3. Germline V lookup: CDR1 SEHNR, CDR2 FQNEAQ (reference sequence). The CDR3 reads CASSDRAATEAFF. The CDR3, as DNA: TGTGCCAGCAGCGACAGGGCCGCCACTGAAGCTTTCTTT.

V usage is TRBV6-6 and J usage is TRBJ1-3; D unresolved. The V end lost 3 bases, the J end lost 12 bases, and 12 bases lay between the germline ends. The CDR3 runs 12 residues. In germline, CDR1 is MNHNY, CDR2 SVGAGI (reference sequence). The CDR3 bases are TGTGCCAGCAGTTATACTACCCGGGACATATATTTT. Translated, it gives CASSYTTRDIYF.

The chain links TRBV7-2 to TRBJ2-7; no firm D call. Germline-derived CDR1 and CDR2 are SGHTA and FQGNSA. The CDR3 has 12 residues. Deletions cut 4 bases from V and 0 bases from J, with 4 bases between. The CDR3 region has the DNA TGTGCCAGCAGCTCCGTCTCCTACGAGCAGTACTTC. Protein sequence: CASSSVSYEQYF.

The chain employs TRBV5-1 and TRBJ2-1; TRBD2 matches at 8 bases. Germline-derived CDR1 and CDR2 are SGHRS and YFSETQ. The CDR3 consists of 16 residues. V dropped 7 bases and J dropped 6; count of bases not matched to a gene: 15. The CDR3 sequence: CASSPSGRGFVNEQFF. In nucleotides, the CDR3 is TGCGCCAGCTCACCCAGCGGGAGAGGGTTCGTCAATGAGCAGTTCTTC. The full variable domain, its missing parts supplied by reference TRBV5-1 and TRBJ2-1, is KAGVTQTPRYLIKTRGQQVTLSCSPISGHRSVSWYQQTPGQGLQFLFEYFSETQRNKGNFPGRFSGRQFSNSRSEMNVSTLELGDSALYLCASSPSGRGFVNEQFFGPGTRLTVL.

V usage is TRBV7-2 and J usage is TRBJ2-1; D is perhaps TRBD2 (6 bases). There are 13 residues in the CDR3. From germline, CDR1 is SGHTA and CDR2 FQGNSA. V was cut by 1 base and J by 9 bases, with 10 bases left in between. For the CDR3, the DNA is TGTGCCAGCAGCTTAGTAGCGGCGGGTGAGCAGTTCTTC. Its translation is CASSLVAAGEQFF.

The rearrangement uses TRBV30 and TRBJ2-7, with 7 bases fitting TRBD2. Germline V gene lookup returns CDR1 GTSNPN and CDR2 SVGIG (reference sequence). This CDR3 has 15 residues. J was trimmed by 3 bases and V by 0 bases; bases with no gene match: 8. CDR3 sequence reads: CAWSVLRGRVYEQYF. DNA for the CDR3: TGTGCCTGGAGTGTACTTCGGGGGAGGGTCTACGAGCAGTACTTC. The whole variable domain, remainder taken from reference TRBV30 and TRBJ2-7, is SQTIHQWPATLVQPVGSPLSLECTVEGTSNPNLYWYRQAAGRGLQLLFYSVGIGQISSEVPQNLSASRPQDRQFILSSKKLLLSDSGFYLCAWSVLRGRVYEQYFGPGTRLTVT.

The rearrangement uses TRBV7-2 and TRBJ2-4; 7 bases are a match to TRBD2. The CDR3 has 16 amino acids. Trimming removed 0 bases from V and 0 bases from J; junction bases left unmatched: 2. Germline V lookup: CDR1 SGHTA, CDR2 FQGNSA. In nucleotides, the CDR3 is TGTGCCAGCAGCTTAGCTTGGGGGGGAGCCAAAAACATTCAGTACTTC. Protein product: CASSLAWGGAKNIQYF.

V is TRBV10-2 and J is TRBJ2-2; the D is unclear. The germline V gene has CDR1 WSHSY and CDR2 SAAADI. V lost 8 bases and J lost 0, with 10 bases in between. CDR3 size: 14 residues. The CDR3 protein is CASQTMANTGELFF. CDR3 nucleotide sequence: TGCGCCAGCCAGACAATGGCGAACACCGGGGAGCTGTTTTTT.

The CDR3: CASSVAAGGTYEQYF. The CDR3 region has the DNA TGTGCCAGCAGCGTCGCCGCGGGGGGGACCTACGAGCAGTACTTC. The chain employs TRBV7-2 and TRBJ2-7; TRBD2 matches 9 bases. Germline V gene lookup returns CDR1 SGHTA and CDR2 FQGNSA. After removal of 5 bases from V and 2 bases from J, the junction contained 7 bases not matched to a gene. CDR3 length equals 15 residues.

The chain is built from TRBV11-2 and TRBJ2-7; TRBD1 aligns across 7 bases. This CDR3 is built from 17 residues. Germline CDR1 and CDR2: SGHAT and FQNNGV. V lost 6 bases to trimming and J lost 0 bases; unmatched junction nucleotides: 14. CDR3 nucleotide sequence: TGTGCCAGCAGTGTCCGTCCCTTGAGGGGGCTCTCCTACGAGCAGTACTTC. Encoded protein: CASSVRPLRGLSYEQYF.

The chain employs TRBV7-9 and TRBJ1-5; 10 bases map to TRBD1. The CDR3 runs 15 residues. CDR1 is SEHNR, CDR2 FQNEAQ, per germline (reference sequence). Trimming removed 5 bases from V and 2 bases from J; junction bases left unmatched: 3. Here the CDR3 reads CASSVGTGGNQPQHF. The CDR3 coding sequence is TGTGCCAGCAGCGTGGGGACAGGGGGCAATCAGCCCCAGCATTTT.

The chain combines TRBV29-1 with TRBJ1-5; D may be TRBD1 (5 bases). The CDR3 consists of 13 residues. The V end was cut by 6 bases, the J end by 0 bases, with 9 bases between. Germline V lookup: CDR1 SQVTM, CDR2 ANQGSEA. CDR3 sequence (DNA): TGCAGCGTCCAGACAGATAGCAATCAGCCCCAGCATTTT. Protein: CSVQTDSNQPQHF.

A note on this clone: Other DNA sequences in the sample encode the same CDR3. The chain recombines TRBV2 with TRBJ2-7; unclear D gene. V lost 8 bases and J 2 bases, leaving 10 bases between the germline ends. The CDR3 spans 12 residues. Germline loops: CDR1 SNHLY, CDR2 FYNNEI. In nucleotides, the CDR3 is TGTGCCAGCCGCCGAGAGACCTACGAGCAGTACTTC. Its translation: CASRRETYEQYF. Full variable domain (rest looked up from reference TRBV2 and TRBJ2-7): EPEVTQTPSHQVTQMGQEVILRCVPISNHLYFYWYRQILGQKVEFLVSFYNNEISEKSEIFDDQFSVERPDGSNFTLKIRSTKLEDSAMYFCASRRETYEQYFGPGTRLTVT.

This clone was seen once. The chain combines TRBV18 with TRBJ1-2, with 11 bases lining up with TRBD1. The junction had 3 bases not matched to a gene; V was cut back by 3 bases and J by 6 bases. The CDR3 spans 14 residues. In germline, CDR1 is KGHSH, CDR2 LQKENI. As DNA, the CDR3 is TGTGCCAGCTCACCCTTGGACAGGGGGCATGGCTACACCTTC. Translating it yields CASSPLDRGHGYTF.

The V gene is TRBV10-3, the J gene TRBJ2-3; 8 positions agree with TRBD2. The CDR3 extends over 15 amino acids. V shed 6 bases and J 3 bases; nucleotides not matched to a gene: 8. Germline V lookup: CDR1 ENHRY, CDR2 SYGVKD. The CDR3, as DNA: TGTGCCATCAGCCAAACTAGCGGATCAACAGATACGCAGTATTTT. This sequence encodes CAISQTSGSTDTQYF.